The rows below give T cell receptor beta chains drawn from one sample of a study of blood T cells in healthy people across ages. One entry per CDR3 protein results from TCRdb running MiXCR on the 5' RACE reads. The table has 2 million or so distinct CDR3 sequences, around 50% seen once. The sequenced sample consisted of blood. These receptors originate from a woman aged 40 to 50 in good health. Both conserved end residues are part of each CDR3. Fields, in order: CDR3 DNA, CDR3 protein, CDR3 length, D gene, J gene, V gene, clone size. A D gene is named only where the DNA matches it firmly. Size tells how often a clone was seen (once, few, many) or the class of an expanded clone, and some rows leave it out.

CDR3nt: TGCGCCAGCAGCCTCCTCGGGAGTGAGCCCCAGCATTTT
CDR3aa: CASSLLGSEPQHF
len: 13
d_gene: NA
j_gene: TRBJ1-5
v_gene: TRBV4-1
abundance: NA

CDR3nt: TGTGCCAGCAGTAAACTAGGGAGCACAGATACGCAGTATTTT
CDR3aa: CASSKLGSTDTQYF
len: 14
d_gene: NA
j_gene: TRBJ2-3
v_gene: TRBV5-6
abundance: NA

CDR3nt: TGTGCCACCAGTGATTGGACTAGCGGGTCTTACAATGAGCAGTTCTTC
CDR3aa: CATSDWTSGSYNEQFF
len: 16
d_gene: TRBD2
j_gene: TRBJ2-1
v_gene: TRBV24-1
abundance: few

CDR3nt: TGCGCCAGCAGCTTGGATAGAGGGGGCAGCGAAAAACTGTTTTTT
CDR3aa: CASSLDRGGSEKLFF
len: 15
d_gene: TRBD1
j_gene: TRBJ1-4
v_gene: TRBV5-1
abundance: NA

CDR3nt: TGCAGTGCTAGTCCCGAAGCTTTCTTT
CDR3aa: CSASPEAFF
len: 9
d_gene: NA
j_gene: TRBJ1-1
v_gene: TRBV20-1
abundance: few

CDR3nt: TGTGCCAGCAGCCGAGGACAGGCCGACTACGAGCAGTACTTC
CDR3aa: CASSRGQADYEQYF
len: 14
d_gene: TRBD1
j_gene: TRBJ2-7
v_gene: TRBV7-8
abundance: NA

CDR3nt: TGCGCCAGCAGCCGCCGGACAGGGGCTAATCAAGAGACCCAGTACTTC
CDR3aa: CASSRRTGANQETQYF
len: 16
d_gene: TRBD1
j_gene: TRBJ2-5
v_gene: TRBV4-3
abundance: few

CDR3nt: TGTGCCAGCAGTGTATATATAGGGGGAGAGACCCAGTACTTC
CDR3aa: CASSVYIGGETQYF
len: 14
d_gene: NA
j_gene: TRBJ2-5
v_gene: TRBV27
abundance: NA

CDR3nt: TGCGCCAGCAGCTTTCCCGACAGGTACCAAGAGACCCAGTACTTC
CDR3aa: CASSFPDRYQETQYF
len: 15
d_gene: NA
j_gene: TRBJ2-5
v_gene: TRBV5-1
abundance: once

CDR3nt: TGTGCCAGCAGAATCACAGGGGAGGGAACTGAAGCTTTCTTT
CDR3aa: CASRITGEGTEAFF
len: 14
d_gene: TRBD1
j_gene: TRBJ1-1
v_gene: TRBV12-3/TRBV12-4
abundance: NA

CDR3nt: TGTGCCAGCAGCTTAGGGGGGGAAGCCCTTCAAGAGACCCAGTACTTC
CDR3aa: CASSLGGEALQETQYF
len: 16
d_gene: NA
j_gene: TRBJ2-5
v_gene: TRBV11-2
abundance: NA

CDR3nt: TGTGCCAGCAGAATCAGGCGGACCGAAGAGACCCAGTACTTC
CDR3aa: CASRIRRTEETQYF
len: 14
d_gene: NA
j_gene: TRBJ2-5
v_gene: TRBV28
abundance: NA

CDR3nt: TGTGCCATCAGGAACCGGGACACCTACAATGGGCAGTTCTTC
CDR3aa: CAIRNRDTYNGQFF
len: 14
d_gene: NA
j_gene: TRBJ2-1
v_gene: TRBV10-3
abundance: NA

CDR3nt: TGCAGCGCCGATGACAGGTACCAAGAGACCCAGTACTTC
CDR3aa: CSADDRYQETQYF
len: 13
d_gene: NA
j_gene: TRBJ2-5
v_gene: TRBV29-1
abundance: few

CDR3nt: TGCAGCGTTCTCACAGGGCAGTCCTACGAGCAGTACTTC
CDR3aa: CSVLTGQSYEQYF
len: 13
d_gene: NA
j_gene: TRBJ2-7
v_gene: TRBV29-1
abundance: few

CDR3nt: TGTGCCACCAGTGGACATACCGGGACAGGGAAGGGAGAGACCCAGTACTTC
CDR3aa: CATSGHTGTGKGETQYF
len: 17
d_gene: TRBD1
j_gene: TRBJ2-5
v_gene: TRBV24-1
abundance: NA

CDR3nt: TGTGCCAGTAGTATGGCGGTTGGCGAAAAACTGTTTTTT
CDR3aa: CASSMAVGEKLFF
len: 13
d_gene: NA
j_gene: TRBJ1-4
v_gene: TRBV19
abundance: NA

CDR3nt: TGCGCCAGCAGCCCAGGACTAGCGGGGGTCCCAGATACGCAGTATTTT
CDR3aa: CASSPGLAGVPDTQYF
len: 16
d_gene: TRBD2
j_gene: TRBJ2-3
v_gene: TRBV5-1
abundance: few

CDR3nt: TGTGCCACCAGTGAGCCGGGACGTGGAGGCTACACCTTC
CDR3aa: CATSEPGRGGYTF
len: 13
d_gene: NA
j_gene: TRBJ1-2
v_gene: TRBV24-1
abundance: NA

CDR3nt: TGTGCTAGCAGCTCTCACGTTAGCTCCTACAATGAGCAGTTCTTC
CDR3aa: CASSSHVSSYNEQFF
len: 15
d_gene: NA
j_gene: TRBJ2-1
v_gene: TRBV7-7
abundance: NA

CDR3nt: TGTGCCACCAGCAGAGATTGGGGCACAGATACGCAGTATTTT
CDR3aa: CATSRDWGTDTQYF
len: 14
d_gene: NA
j_gene: TRBJ2-3
v_gene: TRBV15
abundance: NA

CDR3nt: TGCAGTGGCCTGGTTCCGGGACCCCGAGTCAAAAACATTCAGTACTTC
CDR3aa: CSGLVPGPRVKNIQYF
len: 16
d_gene: NA
j_gene: TRBJ2-4
v_gene: TRBV20-1
abundance: NA

CDR3nt: TGTGCCAGCAGTCGTTGGATCCAAGAGACCCAGTACTTC
CDR3aa: CASSRWIQETQYF
len: 13
d_gene: NA
j_gene: TRBJ2-5
v_gene: TRBV5-8
abundance: NA

CDR3nt: TGCGCCAGCAGATGGACAGGGGGCTCTGGGGCCAACGTCCTGACTTTC
CDR3aa: CASRWTGGSGANVLTF
len: 16
d_gene: TRBD1
j_gene: TRBJ2-6
v_gene: TRBV10-2
abundance: NA

CDR3nt: TGTGCCAGCAGCTCACCGGGACTAGGGGGTACAGATACGCAGTATTTT
CDR3aa: CASSSPGLGGTDTQYF
len: 16
d_gene: TRBD2
j_gene: TRBJ2-3
v_gene: TRBV13
abundance: NA

CDR3nt: TGCAGTGCTCTAGGACAGGGGGCAGATACGCAGTATTTT
CDR3aa: CSALGQGADTQYF
len: 13
d_gene: TRBD1
j_gene: TRBJ2-3
v_gene: TRBV20-1
abundance: NA

CDR3nt: TGTGCCAGCAGTTTTGAGGGGAGAGAGACCCAGTACTTC
CDR3aa: CASSFEGRETQYF
len: 13
d_gene: NA
j_gene: TRBJ2-5
v_gene: TRBV28
abundance: NA

CDR3nt: TGTGCCTCGGAGCGGGGGACCGGAGAGACCCAGTACTTC
CDR3aa: CASERGTGETQYF
len: 13
d_gene: TRBD2
j_gene: TRBJ2-5
v_gene: TRBV7-2
abundance: few

CDR3nt: TGTGCCAGCAGTTACGGCACTAGATATCAGCCCCAGCATTTT
CDR3aa: CASSYGTRYQPQHF
len: 14
d_gene: NA
j_gene: TRBJ1-5
v_gene: TRBV6-2/TRBV6-3
abundance: NA

CDR3nt: TGCAGTGCAATCCGGGGGGCAGGAGATACGCAGTATTTT
CDR3aa: CSAIRGAGDTQYF
len: 13
d_gene: NA
j_gene: TRBJ2-3
v_gene: TRBV20-1
abundance: few

CDR3nt: TGTGCCAGCAGTGAACTTCTTAGCTCCTACAATGAGCAGTTCTTC
CDR3aa: CASSELLSSYNEQFF
len: 15
d_gene: NA
j_gene: TRBJ2-1
v_gene: TRBV6-1
abundance: NA

CDR3nt: TGTGCCAGCAGCTTTGGGGACAGGGGTGAAAAACTGTTTTTT
CDR3aa: CASSFGDRGEKLFF
len: 14
d_gene: TRBD1
j_gene: TRBJ1-4
v_gene: TRBV7-9
abundance: NA

CDR3nt: TGCAGCGTTGGCGGGGGGGCTTCAGATACGCAGTATTTT
CDR3aa: CSVGGGASDTQYF
len: 13
d_gene: TRBD2
j_gene: TRBJ2-3
v_gene: TRBV29-1
abundance: few

CDR3nt: TGTGCCAGCAGCTTAAGGAACCAGTTAGCCGGGGGAAGAGATACGCAGTATTTT
CDR3aa: CASSLRNQLAGGRDTQYF
len: 18
d_gene: NA
j_gene: TRBJ2-3
v_gene: TRBV7-9
abundance: few

CDR3nt: TGCGCCAGCAGCTTAGGGGGGCGGAGCACAGATACGCAGTATTTT
CDR3aa: CASSLGGRSTDTQYF
len: 15
d_gene: NA
j_gene: TRBJ2-3
v_gene: TRBV5-1
abundance: many

CDR3nt: TGTGCCAGCACGACGACAGGGATCTCCTACGAGCAGTACTTC
CDR3aa: CASTTTGISYEQYF
len: 14
d_gene: TRBD1
j_gene: TRBJ2-7
v_gene: TRBV2
abundance: NA

CDR3nt: TGTGCCAGCTGGGGACAGGGGGGCTATGGCTACACCTTC
CDR3aa: CASWGQGGYGYTF
len: 13
d_gene: TRBD1
j_gene: TRBJ1-2
v_gene: TRBV6-5
abundance: NA

CDR3nt: TGCAGTGCTAGAGAGTACGAAGAGACAGAAACCTACGAGCAGTACTTC
CDR3aa: CSAREYEETETYEQYF
len: 16
d_gene: NA
j_gene: TRBJ2-7
v_gene: TRBV20-1
abundance: NA

CDR3nt: TGCGCCAGCAGCCAAGGGACAGGGGACCTTAGATTCAACGTCCTGACTTTC
CDR3aa: CASSQGTGDLRFNVLTF
len: 17
d_gene: TRBD1
j_gene: TRBJ2-6
v_gene: TRBV4-3
abundance: NA

CDR3nt: TGCGCCAGCAGCCGAGGATATGGGAGCTCCTACGAGCAGTACTTC
CDR3aa: CASSRGYGSSYEQYF
len: 15
d_gene: NA
j_gene: TRBJ2-7
v_gene: TRBV5-1
abundance: few

CDR3nt: TGTGCCAGCAGCTTAGAATCCGGAACCCAAGAGACCCAGTACTTC
CDR3aa: CASSLESGTQETQYF
len: 15
d_gene: NA
j_gene: TRBJ2-5
v_gene: TRBV7-2
abundance: few

CDR3nt: TGCAGCGTACCGGACTACCACACAGATACGCAGTATTTT
CDR3aa: CSVPDYHTDTQYF
len: 13
d_gene: NA
j_gene: TRBJ2-3
v_gene: TRBV29-1
abundance: NA

CDR3nt: TGCAGCGTTGACTCCAGGTCCCGCTCTGGGGCCAACGTCCTGACTTTC
CDR3aa: CSVDSRSRSGANVLTF
len: 16
d_gene: NA
j_gene: TRBJ2-6
v_gene: TRBV29-1
abundance: NA

CDR3nt: TGTGCCAGCAGTTTTCAACAGGTGGCATGGCATCAGCCCCAGCATTTT
CDR3aa: CASSFQQVAWHQPQHF
len: 16
d_gene: NA
j_gene: TRBJ1-5
v_gene: TRBV12-3/TRBV12-4
abundance: few

CDR3nt: TGTGCCAGCAGTAGGGGGGGGATGGACAATGAGCAGTTCTTC
CDR3aa: CASSRGGMDNEQFF
len: 14
d_gene: NA
j_gene: TRBJ2-1
v_gene: TRBV13
abundance: NA

CDR3nt: TGTGCCAGCAGCCCCGGGTCAGGGGGCTTTGGGACAGATACGCAGTATTTT
CDR3aa: CASSPGSGGFGTDTQYF
len: 17
d_gene: TRBD1
j_gene: TRBJ2-3
v_gene: TRBV7-2
abundance: few

CDR3nt: TGTGCCAGCAGTAGACAGAACATGAACACTGAAGCTTTCTTT
CDR3aa: CASSRQNMNTEAFF
len: 14
d_gene: NA
j_gene: TRBJ1-1
v_gene: TRBV2
abundance: NA

CDR3nt: TGCGCCAGCAGCCAACCGGGACTAGCGGTAAACAATGAGCAGTTCTTC
CDR3aa: CASSQPGLAVNNEQFF
len: 16
d_gene: TRBD2
j_gene: TRBJ2-1
v_gene: TRBV4-1
abundance: NA